The present T cell receptor beta chain was sequenced within a study of blood T cells in healthy people across ages. Per sample, at least 6 micrograms of total RNA were extracted. For this clonotype: Its antigen is not known.

The V end was cut by 3 bases, the J end by 2 bases, with 23 bases between. The CDR3 has 20 amino acids. CDR1 and CDR2 from the germline V gene are SEHNR and FQNEAQ (reference sequence). Combining a sample-barcoded 5' primer with a J-beta primer mix, a second PCR ran for 7 to 11 cycles. A template-switch adaptor with 12 random nucleotides tagged each cDNA molecule. MiXCR, run by TCRdb on the 5' RACE reads, gives a single entry per CDR3 protein. The repertoire holds about 840,000 distinct CDR3 sequences, about 28% seen once, with roughly 10% in the top ten. Study outcomes and limitations: Naive T cell percentage by flow cytometry tracked strongly with beta diversity.

The sample was also reused in another study, on T cells of mothers and their children. That source adds: The study found slightly higher but non-significant overlap in related versus unrelated mother-child pairs.

The sequence was obtained from a woman aged 40 to 50 in good health. The sequencing sample was made of blood. The chain links TRBV7-9 to TRBJ2-6; D might be TRBD1 (7 bases). The CDR3 is CASSFGAGGSVLAGANVLTF. The CDR3 DNA sequence: TGTGCCAGCAGCTTTGGCGCAGGGGGGAGTGTTCTAGCTGGGGCCAACGTCCTGACTTTC.